These T cell receptor beta chains were read from a single sample in a study of blood T cell repertoires in COVID-19. Generated by immunoSEQ multiplex PCR, the TCRdb table keeps only in-frame clones and is missing some. The sample records about 97,000 clones, approximately 80% being singletons. The sequenced material came from peripheral blood. Source of these receptors: a man aged 60 to 75 with active or convalescent COVID-19. CDR3s include the opening cysteine and the closing phenylalanine or tryptophan. The D gene is left open where the match is weak.

CDR3 protein: CASSDSGGTPYEQYF
V gene: TRBV7-9
D gene: TRBD2

CDR3 protein: CASSLDGAGNIQYF
V gene: TRBV7-2
D gene: .

CDR3 protein: CASSGVRSSYNEQFF
V gene: TRBV9
D gene: .

CDR3 protein: CASSPKTTPSYGYTF
V gene: TRBV18
D gene: .

CDR3 protein: CASSLALGAGAEAFF
V gene: TRBV5-1
D gene: .

CDR3 protein: CASSLAGGTSGMADEQFF
V gene: TRBV11-2
D gene: TRBD2

CDR3 protein: CASSVQGESLTDTQYF
V gene: TRBV9
D gene: TRBD1

CDR3 protein: CASSKAGSNNEQFF
V gene: TRBV28
D gene: TRBD2

CDR3 protein: CASQAGGGTDTQYF
V gene: TRBV5-1
D gene: TRBD2

CDR3 protein: CASNSLQAGNNSPLHF
V gene: TRBV28
D gene: .

CDR3 protein: CASKLTGWAEAFF
V gene: TRBV25-1
D gene: .

CDR3 protein: CASRTYRDTVRNEQFF
V gene: TRBV5-4
D gene: .

CDR3 protein: CASTPGGSESRAFF
V gene: TRBV5-1
D gene: TRBD1

CDR3 protein: CASSDHRNTEAFF
V gene: TRBV2
D gene: .

CDR3 protein: CASSLMASGRNEQFF
V gene: TRBV5-4
D gene: TRBD2

CDR3 protein: CASTGGLANEQFF
V gene: TRBV10-1
D gene: .

CDR3 protein: CASRVLAGTGEQYF
V gene: TRBV28
D gene: TRBD2

CDR3 protein: CASSTLSNEQFF
V gene: TRBV19
D gene: .

CDR3 protein: CASSPRRTGVSGNTIYF
V gene: TRBV27
D gene: TRBD1

CDR3 protein: CASSQDGGEYGYTF
V gene: TRBV4-3
D gene: .

CDR3 protein: CATSNGRTNEQFF
V gene: TRBV24-1
D gene: .

CDR3 protein: CASSLSGTRTGSPLHF
V gene: TRBV28
D gene: .

CDR3 protein: CASSLWTSGTDTQYF
V gene: TRBV6-5
D gene: TRBD2

CDR3 protein: CSASLSGQRSYEQYF
V gene: TRBV20-1
D gene: TRBD1

CDR3 protein: CASSHPPGGPQNSPLHF
V gene: TRBV7-9
D gene: .

CDR3 protein: CASRIQGVETQYF
V gene: TRBV6-5
D gene: .

CDR3 protein: CASSRSGGTYEQYF
V gene: TRBV18
D gene: TRBD2

CDR3 protein: CASSFTGVSTDTQYF
V gene: TRBV7-2
D gene: TRBD1